This T cell receptor beta chain was documented in a study of cytomegalovirus exposure and HLA in healthy donors. As regards this clone: Its specificity is not known.

Study conclusions and caveats: Among immune exposure information, only CMV serostatus was available.

The study ran its PCR with 60 Vbeta and 13 Jbeta primers. The table came from immunoSEQ multiplex PCR; TCRdb's copy has only in-frame clones and leaves some out. The sample has about 140,000 clones, roughly 75% seen once; the top ten hold less than 5%. The TCR originated in a man between 25 and 39 years old in good health. Sequencing used PBMCs.

Written as DNA, the CDR3 is TGTGCCAGCACCCTTCTGGGGAGATATAATTCACCCCTCCACTTT. Protein: CASTLLGRYNSPLHF. The chain combines TRBV6-6 with TRBJ1-6; D is unresolved. Deletions cut 7 bases from V and 4 bases from J, with 14 bases between. This CDR3 has 15 residues. The V gene's germline CDR1 is MNHNY and CDR2 SVGAGI (reference sequence).